This T cell receptor (beta chain) was obtained from a study of blood T cell repertoires in COVID-19. Study context: Samples of COVID-19 (acute and convalescent) were obtained from the United States, Italy and Spain. PBMCs, B-cell-depleted T cells, or T cells provided the cDNA or gDNA that made up the material.

The CDR3 is made up of 14 amino acids. Germline CDR1 and CDR2: LNHDA and SQIVND (reference sequence). V was shortened by 6 bases and J by 0 bases, with 11 bases between the two germline ends. Per the authors' pipeline: Cell counts per sample came from amplifying reference gene primers. TCRdb keeps only in-frame clones here, not all; method: immunoSEQ multiplex PCR. The V and J calls and clone size were taken over from that table, and D and trimming were inferred from the DNA. The sample gives hundreds of thousands of clones, approximately 91% of which show up once; less than 7.5% is in the top ten. This clonotype was sampled from a man aged 55 to 69 who had recovered from COVID-19. Sequenced input: peripheral blood. The V gene is TRBV19, the J gene TRBJ1-1; D is perhaps TRBD1 (5 bases). CDR3 sequence (DNA): TGTGCCAGTAGCCCCCGGGACTTGAACACTGAAGCTTTCTTT. Translation: CASSPRDLNTEAFF.